This T cell receptor (beta chain) appears in the sequencing data of a study of T cell repertoires in cytomegalovirus infection. For the study at large: CMV epitopes in the study were HLA-C-restricted (recently identified) and HLA-B-restricted (well studied). Signatures in public TCR beta sequences pointed to both CMV infection and matching HLA type.

V lost 9 bases, J lost 1 base, and 13 bases lay in between. Germline V CDR1 and CDR2: MNHEY, SMNVEV (reference sequence). CDR3 size: 14 residues. TCRdb recomputed calls from the reads with MiXCR, one row per CDR3 protein. The sample records about 920,000 distinct CDR3 sequences, around 30% being singletons. Regarding this clonotype: What it recognizes is unknown.

Whole-study findings and limits: Cumulated frequencies of public TCR beta families served to identify carriers of CMV plus the relevant HLA. HLA-C-restricted CMV clonotypes gave the most frequent clonotype in two of eight donors.

Here the sequenced sample was cultured CD8+ T cells from PBMCs, taken from culture after CMV antigen stimulation. The receptor's source is a human donor in good health (CMV status not recorded). Some clones in this sample may be carry-over from other donors' samples. V is TRBV27 and J is TRBJ2-1; D perhaps matches TRBD1 (6 bases). This chain's CDR3 is CASRPGVSYNEQFF. The CDR3 bases are TGTGCCAGTAGACCAGGGGTGTCCTACAATGAGCAGTTCTTC.